This TCR beta chain was observed in a study of T-cell reconstitution after alpha-beta-depleted transplantation in children. This clonotype was recorded at least ten times. Library preparation (for TCRbeta) was performed with unique molecular identifiers. TCRdb used MiXCR to reprocess the PCR reads, holding one entry per CDR3 protein. The sample consists of about 280,000 distinct CDR3 sequences, around a tenth of them appearing once. The CDR3 is 13 amino acids. Per the germline V gene, CDR1 is SGHRS and CDR2 is YFSETQ. Unmatched junction bases numbered 11, after V lost 4 bases and J lost 13 bases. The source is a male patient between 2 and 10 years old who had a stem cell transplant for chronic granulomatous disease, so the T cells may come from the graft donor. This chain links TRBV5-1 with TRBJ2-1, with 7 bases identical to TRBD1. The sequences come from peripheral blood, collected 180 days after TCRalphabeta/CD19-depleted stem cell transplant. The CDR3 coding sequence is TGCGCCAGCAGCACCAGGACAGGCCAGGCCCAGTTCTTC. It encodes CASSTRTGQAQFF.